This entry lists 5 T cell receptor beta chains sequenced from one sample in a study of PD-L1 blockade in urothelial cancer. Noted time point: pretreatment peripheral blood. Generated by immunoSEQ multiplex PCR, the TCRdb table keeps only in-frame clones and is missing some. The table records 43,000 or so clones, 80% of them present only once. This specimen consisted of PBMCs, obtained around atezolizumab (anti-PD-L1) treatment. The receptors here all came from a man in his sixties with urothelial cancer.

V gene TRBV28 combines with J gene TRBJ2-4; 8 bases align to TRBD2. V dropped 7 bases and J dropped 0; count of bases not matched to a gene: 8. The CDR3 covers 16 residues. The germline V gene has CDR1 MDHEN and CDR2 SYDVKM. The CDR3 sequence is CASIPREGLAKNIQYF. CDR3 DNA: TGTGCCAGCATCCCCCGGGAGGGCCTAGCCAAAAACATTCAGTACTTC.

This sequence joins TRBV5-1 and TRBJ1-2, with 7 positions matching TRBD1. CDR3 length: 16 amino acids. Germline V gives CDR1 SGHRS, CDR2 YFSETQ. V lost 0 bases, J lost 7 bases, and 12 bases stayed unmatched. The CDR3 bases are TGCGCCAGCAGCTTGGGACAGGGCGCCGGAGGGGGTGGCTACACCTTC. Its protein is CASSLGQGAGGGGYTF.

The chain carries TRBV4-2 and TRBJ2-1; 12 bases fit TRBD2. The ends lost 1 base at V and 5 bases at J; junction bases unmatched: 6. Germline V lookup: CDR1 LGHNA, CDR2 YNFKEQ. The CDR3 has 17 residues. The CDR3 nucleotides are TGTGCCAGCAGCCAAGTTCCTAGCGGGAGGGGGAACAATGAGCAGTTCTTC. Amino acid sequence: CASSQVPSGRGNNEQFF.

In this sample, this clone turned up a few times. This rearrangement joins TRBV7-9 to TRBJ2-2; 10 nucleotides align to TRBD2. Germline V lookup: CDR1 SEHNR, CDR2 FQNEAQ (reference sequence). The CDR3 contains 16 residues. V lost 5 bases, J lost 4 bases, and 7 bases stayed unmatched. The DNA of the CDR3 is TGTGCCAGCAGCCCCAGCGGGAGGGCCGCCACCGGGGAGCTGTTTTTT. This sequence encodes CASSPSGRAATGELFF.

This clone has only one observation. The rearrangement joins TRBV10-2 to TRBJ2-3, with 10 bases identical to TRBD1. CDR1 and CDR2 from the germline V gene are WSHSY and SAAADI. This CDR3 is built from 15 residues. Losses at the gene ends were 8 bases for V and 1 base for J; bases not matched to a gene: 6. This chain's CDR3 is CASAWTGGGTDTQYF. The DNA of the CDR3 is TGCGCCAGCGCCTGGACAGGGGGGGGCACAGATACGCAGTATTTT.